Listed below are T cell receptor beta chains from one sample, sequenced in a study of TIL therapy for anti-PD-1-resistant metastatic lung cancer. Clones were sequenced by immunoSEQ multiplex PCR, and TCRdb holds only the in-frame ones, with some missing. In the table there are more than 50,000 clones, 80% to 90% of which are singletons. The specimen was blood, collected at baseline. The receptors originated from a person aged 25-85 years with non-small cell lung cancer. Each CDR3 is given with its conserved first and last residue. The order of the fields is D gene, V gene, J gene, clone size, CDR3 protein. The D gene is left open where the match is weak. Some rows have no size entry. The others give once, few or many, or a class for an expanded clone.

D: TRBD2; V: TRBV6-2/TRBV6-3; J: TRBJ2-5; size: once; CDR3: CASSYLAGGEETQYF
D: TRBD1; V: TRBV5-6; J: TRBJ1-1; size: .; CDR3: CASSLTGGGITEAFF
D: .; V: TRBV20-1; J: TRBJ2-1; size: .; CDR3: CSARVQNEQFF
D: .; V: TRBV6-6; J: TRBJ1-2; size: .; CDR3: CASSYLAANYGYTF
D: .; V: TRBV12-5; J: TRBJ2-3; size: .; CDR3: CASGSRERVTDTQYF
D: TRBD1; V: TRBV24-1; J: TRBJ1-4; size: .; CDR3: CATSRGETYNEKLFF
D: TRBD2; V: TRBV5-1; J: TRBJ2-3; size: .; CDR3: CASSGFGTSRDTQYF
D: .; V: TRBV3-1/TRBV3-2; J: TRBJ2-5; size: .; CDR3: CASSQGTVSLRGETQYF
D: TRBD1; V: TRBV24-1; J: TRBJ1-2; size: .; CDR3: CATSDPGQGNYGYTF
D: TRBD1; V: TRBV28; J: TRBJ1-2; size: .; CDR3: CASSQDRAYGYTF
D: .; V: TRBV6-5; J: TRBJ2-7; size: .; CDR3: CASSYTQNNEQYF
D: .; V: TRBV4-1; J: TRBJ1-1; size: .; CDR3: CASSQKDGYTEAFF
D: .; V: TRBV7-6; J: TRBJ2-1; size: .; CDR3: CASSPSPGEYNEQFF
D: .; V: TRBV9; J: TRBJ2-1; size: .; CDR3: CASSVFAATFYNEQFF
D: .; V: TRBV11-2; J: TRBJ2-7; size: .; CDR3: CASSLLGGGAYEQYF
D: .; V: TRBV6-4; J: TRBJ2-1; size: .; CDR3: CAGTKSRRSYNEQFF
D: TRBD1; V: TRBV6-6; J: TRBJ1-1; size: .; CDR3: CASSRSGQENTEAFF
D: .; V: TRBV28; J: TRBJ2-7; size: few; CDR3: CASEGHLSSYEQYF
D: TRBD1; V: TRBV7-3; J: TRBJ2-3; size: .; CDR3: CASSSTGSTDTQYF
D: TRBD2; V: TRBV24-1; J: TRBJ2-1; size: .; CDR3: CATSDFGAPAGDLNEQFF
D: .; V: TRBV27; J: TRBJ1-2; size: .; CDR3: CASSSLLLVDTNYGYTF
D: .; V: TRBV27; J: TRBJ2-7; size: .; CDR3: CATYDRKLIEQYF
D: .; V: TRBV10-3; J: TRBJ1-3; size: .; CDR3: CAISPDRSSGNTIYF
D: TRBD1; V: TRBV28; J: TRBJ1-4; size: .; CDR3: CASSLSGGGVYEKLFF
D: .; V: TRBV7-2; J: TRBJ1-3; size: few; CDR3: CASSLGLTGNTIYF
D: .; V: TRBV5-1; J: TRBJ2-3; size: once; CDR3: CATRVASTDTQYF
D: TRBD2; V: TRBV3-1/TRBV3-2; J: TRBJ2-3; size: .; CDR3: CASSSTSASTDTQYF
D: .; V: TRBV4-1; J: TRBJ1-1; size: once; CDR3: CASSQDSTVVDTEAFF
D: TRBD1; V: TRBV4-1; J: TRBJ1-2; size: .; CDR3: CASSQDRGQPNYGYTF